Presented here are 6 T cell receptor beta chains from one specimen sequenced in a study of blood T cell repertoires in COVID-19. Data came from immunoSEQ multiplex PCR; TCRdb stores just in-frame clones and leaves some out. The table shows about 70,000 clones, with 65% to 90% occurring only once. Material: peripheral blood. Source of these receptors: a man aged 25-45 years with COVID-19, enrolled during active disease.

The rearrangement links TRBV4-3 to TRBJ1-2, with unresolved D. Trimming shortened V by 1 base and J by 8 bases, and 11 bases separated the two germline ends. The CDR3 is 13 amino acids. Germline CDR1 and CDR2: LGHNA and YSLEER. The CDR3 DNA is TGCGCCAGCAGCCAAGGAGGATGGAGGGGCTACACCTTC. It specifies CASSQGGWRGYTF.

This chain uses TRBV11-2 with TRBJ2-1; D call uncertain. Trimming took 0 bases from V and 3 from J, leaving 6 bases between them. CDR1 is SGHAT and CDR2 is FQNNGV in the germline V gene. The CDR3 loop spans 14 amino acids. This chain's CDR3 is CASSLEAVYNEQFF. The CDR3 bases are TGTGCCAGCAGCTTAGAAGCTGTCTACAATGAGCAGTTCTTC.

The CDR3 spells CASSPQVGNTIYF. For the CDR3, the DNA is TGTGCCAGCAGCCCCCAGGTTGGAAACACCATATATTTT. V gene TRBV9 combines with J gene TRBJ1-3, with D unclear. V dropped 4 bases and J dropped 3 bases, with 8 bases sitting between them. Germline-derived CDR1 and CDR2 are SGDLS and YYNGEE. The CDR3 runs to 13 residues. Together with reference TRBV9 and TRBJ1-3, the CDR3 gives the full variable domain: DSGVTQTPKHLITATGQRVTLRCSPRSGDLSVYWYQQSLDQGLQFLIQYYNGEERAKGNILERFSAQQFPDLHSELNLSSLELGDSALYFCASSPQVGNTIYFGEGSWLTVV.

The rearrangement links TRBV20-1 to TRBJ2-7, with D possibly TRBD1 on 6 matching bases. Looked up from germline, CDR1 is DFQATT and CDR2 is SNEGSKA (reference sequence). With 2 bases removed from V and 6 bases from J, the gap between germline ends came to 8 bases. The CDR3 covers 11 residues. In DNA form, the CDR3 reads TGCAGTGCTAGACTCAGGGGCGAGCAGTACTTC. It encodes CSARLRGEQYF.

This chain uses TRBV7-9 with TRBJ1-1; 10 bases agree with TRBD1. Germline values: CDR1 SEHNR, CDR2 FQNEAQ (reference sequence). The V gene end was trimmed by 5 bases and the J gene end by 11 bases; junction bases not matched to a gene: 14. The CDR3 spans 15 residues. The CDR3 region is CASSPRTGGVLGAFF. The DNA for the CDR3 is TGTGCCAGCAGCCCCCGGACAGGGGGAGTATTAGGCGCTTTCTTT.

The CDR3 loop is CASGGSRPNGELFF. The CDR3 DNA reads as TGTGCCAGTGGGGGGAGCCGACCCAACGGGGAGCTGTTTTTT. This rearrangement joins TRBV19 to TRBJ2-2; D may be TRBD2 (6 bases). CDR3 length: 14 amino acids. Germline loops: CDR1 LNHDA, CDR2 SQIVND (reference sequence). V was clipped by 8 bases and J by 7 bases, with 17 bases between them.